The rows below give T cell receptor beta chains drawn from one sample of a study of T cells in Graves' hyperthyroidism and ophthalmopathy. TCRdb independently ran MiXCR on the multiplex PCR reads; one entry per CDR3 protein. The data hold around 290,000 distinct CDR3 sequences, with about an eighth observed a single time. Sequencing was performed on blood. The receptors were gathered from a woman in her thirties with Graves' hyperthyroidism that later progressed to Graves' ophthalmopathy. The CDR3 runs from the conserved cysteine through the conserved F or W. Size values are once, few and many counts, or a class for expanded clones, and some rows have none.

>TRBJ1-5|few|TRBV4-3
CASSQDGQAHQPQHF
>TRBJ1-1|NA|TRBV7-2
CASSFADMNTEAFF
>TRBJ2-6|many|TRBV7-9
CASSLSAGANVLTF
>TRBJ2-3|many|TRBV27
CASSLSRRDTQYF
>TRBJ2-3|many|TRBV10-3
CAIMASTDTQYF
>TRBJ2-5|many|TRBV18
CASSPGQGGETQYF
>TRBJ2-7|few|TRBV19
CASSIASGRGYEQYF
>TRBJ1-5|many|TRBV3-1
CASSPGSGQGSTSTYNQPQHF
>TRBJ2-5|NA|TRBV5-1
CASSLGASTGPETQYF
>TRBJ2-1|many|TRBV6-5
CASSYSGREAYNEQFF
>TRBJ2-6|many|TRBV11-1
CASSPGRDRSGANVLTF
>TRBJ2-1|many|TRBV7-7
CASSPQGLGGEQFF
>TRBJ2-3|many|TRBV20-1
CSALDRASTDTQYF
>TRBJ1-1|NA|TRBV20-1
CSAPREVAEAFF
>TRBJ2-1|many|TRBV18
CASSPLGQGAYNEQFF
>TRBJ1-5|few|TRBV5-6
CASSFTGTGNQPQHF
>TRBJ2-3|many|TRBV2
CASSVSEPDTQYF
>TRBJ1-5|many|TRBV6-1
CASCGVGFSNQPQHF
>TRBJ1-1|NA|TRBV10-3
CAISDPGQGFEAFF
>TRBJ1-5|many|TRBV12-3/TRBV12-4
CASSHGQGRYQPQHF
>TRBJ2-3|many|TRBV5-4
CASSLEWGDTQYF
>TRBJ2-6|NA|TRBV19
CASISSGSAGANVLTF
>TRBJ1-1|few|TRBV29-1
CSVWPLSAEAFF
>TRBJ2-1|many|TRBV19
CASSIPPGLAGSHEQFF
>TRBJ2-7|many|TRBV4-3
CASSQIPGAGEQYF
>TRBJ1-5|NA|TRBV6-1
CAGDRPQHF
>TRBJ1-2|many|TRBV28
CASSLSGREGCTF
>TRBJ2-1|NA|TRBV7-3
CASSQAGGAYNEQFF
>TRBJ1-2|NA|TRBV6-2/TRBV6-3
CASSLTDYYGYTF
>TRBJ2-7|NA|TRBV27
CASSGGQDSSYEQYF
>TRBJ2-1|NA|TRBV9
CASTKGGRTSGIYNEQFF
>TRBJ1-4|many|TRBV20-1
CSARGVTNEKLFF
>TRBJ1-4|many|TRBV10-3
CAISESSEKLFF
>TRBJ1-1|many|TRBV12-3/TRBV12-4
CASSLPVNTEAFF
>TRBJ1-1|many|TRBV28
CASSSGTVNTEAFF
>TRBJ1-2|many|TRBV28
CASRGTGLEYGYTF
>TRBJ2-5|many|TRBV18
CASSPRQTQYF
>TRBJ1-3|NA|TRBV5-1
CASSLGGAAQGGNTIYF
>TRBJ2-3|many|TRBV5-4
CASSLGSGSGYTQYF
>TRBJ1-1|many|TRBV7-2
CASSPSTGGLVGTEAFF